A single sample is the source of the 7 T cell receptor beta chains below, sequenced in a study of regulatory T cells in long-lasting Graves disease. Time point here: newly diagnosed GD, antithyroid drugs for less than 3 months. Preparation of the TCR library used RNA extracted from PBMCs. Arm-PCR of CDR3 regions and iRepertoire HTBI primers were the basis on which TCR beta libraries were built. TCRdb redid the calling of the multiplex PCR reads with MiXCR, one entry per CDR3 protein. The sample records fewer than 350,000 distinct CDR3 sequences, approximately 20% being singletons. The sequencing used peripheral blood mononuclear cells (PBMCs), collected at new diagnosis, from a patient treated with antithyroid drugs. These TCRs come from a female donor with Graves disease.

The rearrangement links TRBV15 to TRBJ2-5; 9 bases align to TRBD1. The CDR3 spans 18 residues. The V and J ends lost 1 base and 4 bases, in that order; junction bases with no gene match: 13. Germline V gives CDR1 LNHNV, CDR2 YYDKDF (reference sequence). CDR3 DNA sequence: TGTGCCACCAGCAGAGGTACATCCGGGACAGGGCCTCTAGAGACCCAGTACTTC. Protein: CATSRGTSGTGPLETQYF.

This clonotype was seen at least ten times. The chain employs TRBV27 and TRBJ2-3; 7 positions agree with TRBD2. Trimming cost V 7 bases and J 4 bases; bases outside gene matches: 8. The CDR3 has 14 residues. Per germline, CDR1 MNHEY and CDR2 SMNVEV (reference sequence). The CDR3 sequence: CASKKGGRSDTQYF. CDR3 nucleotide sequence: TGTGCCAGCAAGAAGGGCGGGAGATCAGATACGCAGTATTTT.

This chain links TRBV20-1 with TRBJ2-5; TRBD2 matches 7 bases. The germline CDR1 and CDR2 sequences are DFQATT and SNEGSKA (reference sequence). Unmatched junction bases numbered 8, after V lost 0 bases and J lost 4 bases. The CDR3 spans 15 residues. The CDR3 DNA is TGCAGTGCTAGAGATTGGGCGGGAGAGGGAGAGACCCAGTACTTC. Its protein is CSARDWAGEGETQYF.

In regard to this clonotype: This likely traces to a read error, being one base from a far larger clone. The V call is TRBV11-2, the J call TRBJ2-1; a possible D gene is TRBD2 (5 bases). V lost 0 bases to trimming and J lost 10 bases, with 16 bases between them. The CDR3 totals 15 residues. Germline CDR1 reads SGHAT; CDR2 reads FQNNGV. The CDR3 protein is CASSLEDGAVYEQFF. DNA of the CDR3: TGTGCCAGCAGCTTAGAGGACGGAGCGGTCTACGAGCAGTTCTTC.

This clonotype has more than one count but fewer than ten. The chain couples TRBV6-5 to TRBJ2-4; TRBD2 agrees at 7 bases. Trimming at V came to 0 bases and at J to 0 bases, leaving 8 bases not matched to a gene. The germline CDR1 and CDR2 sequences are MNHEY and SVGAGI. The CDR3 covers 18 residues. The CDR3 region has the DNA TGTGCCAGCAGTTACTCGGGAGGGAACCCCCGAGCCAAAAACATTCAGTACTTC. It translates to CASSYSGGNPRAKNIQYF.

This clonotype was detected many times. V gene TRBV19 combines with J gene TRBJ2-7, with a weak D call TRBD1 (6 bases). The CDR3 has 14 amino acids. Looked up from germline, CDR1 is LNHDA and CDR2 is SQIVND (reference sequence). Trimming pared 7 bases from V and 4 bases from J, leaving 17 bases between. DNA for the CDR3: TGTGCCAGTACTCACCCGGGACACCCTTACGAGCAGTACTTC. As protein: CASTHPGHPYEQYF.

The chain combines TRBV6-5 with TRBJ1-4, with D perhaps TRBD1 (5 bases). Germline-derived CDR1 and CDR2 are MNHEY and SVGAGI. This CDR3 contains 14 residues. Trimming shortened V by 4 bases and J by 8 bases, and 14 bases separated the two germline ends. CDR3 DNA: TGTGCCAGCAGTTGGGGGGGGGGGGAGGAAAAACTGTTTTTT. Its translation: CASSWGGGEEKLFF.